This entry lists 18 T cell receptor beta chains sequenced from one sample in a study of blood T cell repertoires in COVID-19. TCRdb's table, derived via immunoSEQ multiplex PCR, lists solely in-frame clones and lacks some. The data show about 100,000 clones, around 87% seen once. The sequencing sample was made of peripheral blood. The receptor source for this set is a man between 45 and 60 years old with active or convalescent COVID-19.

The chain uses TRBV14 and TRBJ1-3; D possibly corresponds to TRBD1 (5 bases). CDR1 and CDR2 (germline): SGHDN, FVKESK. V lost 1 base, J lost 3 bases, and 10 bases lay in between. This CDR3 is built from 15 residues. The CDR3 DNA follows: TGTGCCAGCAGCCAAGGACAGCCTTTTGGAAACACCATATATTTT. Its protein product is CASSQGQPFGNTIYF.

The chain employs TRBV18 and TRBJ1-5; D not certain. Germline V gene lookup returns CDR1 KGHSH and CDR2 LQKENI. Trimming left V 3 bases short and J 2 bases short, with 11 bases between. The CDR3 runs to 15 residues. CDR3 loop: CASSPGGFGNQPQHF. CDR3 DNA: TGTGCCAGCTCACCCGGCGGGTTCGGCAATCAGCCCCAGCATTTT.

This rearrangement joins TRBV7-9 to TRBJ2-7; 7 nucleotides match TRBD1. V lost 2 bases, J lost 2 bases, and 9 bases stayed unmatched. CDR1 is SEHNR and CDR2 is FQNEAQ in the germline V gene (reference sequence). CDR3 size: 16 residues. The CDR3 reads CASSLPGQAPTYEQYF. The CDR3 DNA is TGTGCCAGCAGCTTACCCGGACAGGCGCCGACCTACGAGCAGTACTTC. Filled out from reference TRBV7-9 and TRBJ2-7, the complete variable domain reads DTGVSQNPRHKITKRGQNVTFRCDPISEHNRLYWYRQTLGQGPEFLTYFQNEAQLEKSRLLSDRFSAERPKGSFSTLEIQRTEQGDSAMYLCASSLPGQAPTYEQYFGPGTRLTVT.

The rearrangement joins TRBV29-1 to TRBJ1-2; 8 bases are a match to TRBD1. After removal of 6 bases from V and 4 bases from J, the junction contained 7 bases not matched to a gene. The germline CDR1 and CDR2 sequences are SQVTM and ANQGSEA. The length of the CDR3 is 13 residues. The CDR3 protein is CSVPDRVTYGYTF. The CDR3 DNA follows: TGCAGCGTCCCGGACAGGGTTACCTATGGCTACACCTTC.

The chain recombines TRBV5-4 with TRBJ1-3; 7 nucleotides line up with TRBD1. There are 16 residues in the CDR3. Germline V gene sequence: CDR1 SGHNT, CDR2 YYREEE (reference sequence). Losses at the gene ends were 4 bases for V and 0 bases for J; bases not matched to a gene: 7. The DNA of the CDR3 is TGTGCCAGCAGCATGGGACAGTTGAGCTCTGGAAACACCATATATTTT. Translating gives CASSMGQLSSGNTIYF. The full variable domain, its missing parts supplied by reference TRBV5-4 and TRBJ1-3, is ETGVTQSPTHLIKTRGQQVTLRCSSQSGHNTVSWYQQALGQGPQFIFQYYREEENGRGNFPPRFSGLQFPNYSSELNVNALELDDSALYLCASSMGQLSSGNTIYFGEGSWLTVV.

The chain carries TRBV19 and TRBJ2-7, with 11 nucleotides matching TRBD1. Germline trimming cut 4 bases from V and 4 bases from J; bases unmatched to any gene: 3. Germline CDR1 and CDR2: LNHDA and SQIVND (reference sequence). This CDR3 region has 14 residues. The CDR3 spells CASSTWDRGYEQYV. CDR3 DNA sequence: TGTGCCAGTAGTACCTGGGACAGGGGGTACGAGCAGTACGTC.

Of note for this clone: Other DNA sequences of this sample code for an identical CDR3. V usage is TRBV18 and J usage is TRBJ2-3; 7 positions match TRBD1. The CDR3 totals 13 residues. The germline V gene has CDR1 KGHSH and CDR2 LQKENI. V lost 4 bases and J lost 4; bases outside the gene matches: 2. The CDR3 bases are TGTGCCAGCTCACAAGGGGGCTCAGATACGCAGTATTTT. Protein product: CASSQGGSDTQYF.

The rearrangement links TRBV15 to TRBJ1-1; no reliable D call. CDR3 length equals 14 residues. Per germline, CDR1 LNHNV and CDR2 YYDKDF (reference sequence). Deletions cut 5 bases from V and 1 base from J, with 11 bases between. Here the CDR3 reads CATSQREGNTEAFF. The CDR3 nucleotides are TGTGCCACCAGCCAGAGGGAGGGGAACACTGAAGCTTTCTTT.

V and J are TRBV5-1 and TRBJ2-7; D gene ambiguous. Germline V gene data show CDR1 as SGHRS and CDR2 as YFSETQ. CDR3 length equals 13 residues. The V gene lost 4 bases and the J gene lost 1 base, with 9 bases spanning the gap. The CDR3 is CASSLDGSYEQYV. Here the CDR3 DNA reads TGCGCCAGCAGCCTGGACGGTTCCTACGAGCAGTACGTC.

As to this clone: Other nucleotide sequences in the sample specify the same CDR3. The chain carries TRBV30 and TRBJ2-5; 10 bases are shared with TRBD1. J was trimmed by 4 bases and V by 1 base; bases with no gene match: 0. The CDR3 is 13 residues long. Germline CDR1 GTSNPN, CDR2 SVGIG (reference sequence). The DNA of the CDR3 is TGTGCCTGGAGTGGACAGGGGGCAGAGACCCAGTACTTC. Its translation: CAWSGQGAETQYF. The variable domain in full, with the rest retrieved from reference TRBV30 and TRBJ2-5, is SQTIHQWPATLVQPVGSPLSLECTVEGTSNPNLYWYRQAAGRGLQLLFYSVGIGQISSEVPQNLSASRPQDRQFILSSKKLLLSDSGFYLCAWSGQGAETQYFGPGTRLLVL.

The chain is built from TRBV5-1 and TRBJ1-4; 10 bases align to TRBD1. CDR3 size: 14 residues. Germline V CDR1 and CDR2: SGHRS, YFSETQ. With 5 bases clipped from V and 6 bases from J, the junction kept 4 bases outside the gene matches. Written as DNA, the CDR3 is TGCGCCAGCAGACGACAGGGGGCGGATGAAAAACTGTTTTTT. Residues: CASRRQGADEKLFF.

This clone came up a few times. The rearrangement links TRBV19 to TRBJ1-2, with TRBD1 matching 7 bases. There are 12 residues in the CDR3. Germline-derived CDR1 and CDR2 are LNHDA and SQIVND (reference sequence). The V gene end was trimmed by 7 bases and the J gene end by 3 bases; junction bases not matched to a gene: 2. The CDR3 nucleotides are TGTGCCAGTACACAGGGGCACTATGGCTACACCTTC. It is translated as CASTQGHYGYTF.

J is TRBJ2-1 and V is TRBV19; the match to TRBD2 covers 13 bases. This CDR3 has 14 amino acids. Germline-derived CDR1 and CDR2 are LNHDA and SQIVND (reference sequence). The ends lost 9 bases at V and 6 bases at J; junction bases unmatched: 5. The CDR3 reads CASYTSGGANEQFF. The CDR3 coding sequence is TGTGCCAGCTATACTAGCGGGGGGGCCAATGAGCAGTTCTTC.

The chain links TRBV28 to TRBJ1-2; TRBD1 is a possible D gene (6 bases). The CDR3 is 13 residues long. V shed 5 bases and J shed 4 bases, with 11 bases lying between them. CDR1 is MDHEN, CDR2 SYDVKM, per germline. DNA for the CDR3: TGTGCCAGCAGTAGGGGGATCGGCTATGGCTACACCTTC. This codes for CASSRGIGYGYTF.

The chain recombines TRBV7-9 with TRBJ2-7; 9 nucleotides align to TRBD1. The CDR3 totals 13 residues. CDR1 is SEHNR, CDR2 FQNEAQ, per germline (reference sequence). Trimming cost V 5 bases and J 7 bases; bases outside gene matches: 6. For the CDR3, the DNA is TGTGCCAGCAGCCCGGGACAGGGTGGGGAGCAGTACGTC. Translated: CASSPGQGGEQYV.

The V and J genes are TRBV5-1 and TRBJ2-2; 7 nucleotides match TRBD1. Germline V gives CDR1 SGHRS, CDR2 YFSETQ. V trimming: 0 bases; J trimming: 13 bases; junction bases outside the gene matches: 6. This CDR3 contains 13 residues. CDR3 amino acids: CASSLGQGQALFF. Here the CDR3 DNA reads TGCGCCAGCAGCTTGGGACAGGGCCAGGCGCTGTTTTTT. Based on the CDR3 plus reference TRBV5-1 and TRBJ2-2, the full variable domain is KAGVTQTPRYLIKTRGQQVTLSCSPISGHRSVSWYQQTPGQGLQFLFEYFSETQRNKGNFPGRFSGRQFSNSRSEMNVSTLELGDSALYLCASSLGQGQALFFGEGSRLTVL.

The chain uses TRBV7-2 and TRBJ2-3; TRBD1 is a possible D gene (5 bases). This CDR3 is built from 14 residues. V lost 2 bases, J lost 4 bases, and 10 bases lay in between. Germline V gene data show CDR1 as SGHTA and CDR2 as FQGNSA. The CDR3 region has the DNA TGTGCCAGCAGCTTAACCAGGGTCCCAGATACGCAGTATTTT. Translated: CASSLTRVPDTQYF. Looking up the rest from reference TRBV7-2 and TRBJ2-3 gives the full variable domain: GAGVSQSPSNKVTEKGKDVELRCDPISGHTALYWYRQSLGQGLEFLIYFQGNSAPDKSGLPSDRFSAERTGGSVSTLTIQRTQQEDSAVYLCASSLTRVPDTQYFGPGTRLTVL.

The J gene is TRBJ1-3, the V gene TRBV15; 7 bases match TRBD1. V shed 5 bases, J shed 0 bases, and the junction held 7 bases outside the gene matches. Germline lookup yields CDR1 LNHNV and CDR2 YYDKDF (reference sequence). There are 16 residues in the CDR3. This CDR3 is CATSLDRLFSGNTIYF. The CDR3 DNA reads TGTGCCACCAGCCTGGACAGGCTATTCTCTGGAAACACCATATATTTT.